The 2 T cell receptor beta chains reported below all come from one sample, sequenced in a study of CD8 T cells in Susac syndrome. Random hexamers were used to reverse transcribe an amount of about 0.45 to 1 ug RNA. A single record per CDR3 protein comes from TCRdb applying MiXCR to the immunoSEQ multiplex PCR reads. This table holds around 81,000 distinct CDR3 sequences, approximately 95% found once. The sequenced sample consisted of CD8+ T cells from PBMCs. The source is a human donor with Susac syndrome.

The rearrangement links TRBV7-9 to TRBJ2-5; a possible D gene is TRBD2 (5 bases). The CDR3 length is 13 residues. The V end was cut by 2 bases, the J end by 5 bases, with 9 bases between. CDR1 is SEHNR and CDR2 is FQNEAQ in the germline V gene (reference sequence). The CDR3 sequence: CASSLLERETQYF. The CDR3 DNA is TGTGCCAGCAGCTTATTAGAGCGGGAGACCCAGTACTTC.

The chain uses TRBV13 and TRBJ2-4; D uncertain. The CDR3 runs to 15 residues. The germline gives CDR1 PRHDT, CDR2 FYEKMQ (reference sequence). Deletions cut 5 bases from V and 0 bases from J, with 11 bases between. In DNA, the CDR3 is TGTGCCAGCAGCGCGGCGCTGGTAGCCAAAAACATTCAGTACTTC. As protein: CASSAALVAKNIQYF.